These 14 T cell receptor beta chains were all obtained from the same sample, sequenced in a study of T-cell memory formation after mild COVID-19. From the 5' RACE reads, TCRdb called clonotypes with MiXCR, one entry per CDR3 protein. This sample carries fewer than 400,000 distinct CDR3 sequences, roughly 13% of them seen once, and the ten largest clones take roughly 23%. The specimen was PBMCs or a T cell subset sorted from them (not recorded which). All receptors come from a man aged 18 to 35 who had mild COVID-19 (a few samples of this study predate the infection). Cell type and time point are not known.

In this sample, this clonotype turned up a few times. The rearrangement uses TRBV7-9 and TRBJ1-1; D gene uncertain. The V end lost 4 bases, the J end lost 1 base, and 4 bases lay between the germline ends. Germline CDR1 and CDR2: SEHNR and FQNEAQ (reference sequence). The CDR3 has 12 amino acids. CDR3 residues: CASSSPNTEAFF. The CDR3, as DNA: TGTGCCAGCAGCTCTCCGAACACTGAAGCTTTCTTT.

This clonotype was found a few times. The chain carries TRBV9 and TRBJ2-5; D unclear. The CDR3 covers 16 residues. Germline-derived CDR1 and CDR2 are SGDLS and YYNGEE. Trimming took 0 bases from V and 4 from J, leaving 16 bases between them. The CDR3, as DNA: TGTGCCAGCAGCGTAGGTGGGGTCGAATGGGGAGAGACCCAGTACTTC. It yields the protein CASSVGGVEWGETQYF.

In this sample, this clonotype turned up many times. The gene calls are TRBV29-1 and TRBJ1-5; D call uncertain. The CDR3 is 13 residues long. V shed 4 bases and J shed 7 bases, with 14 bases lying between them. Looked up from germline, CDR1 is SQVTM and CDR2 is ANQGSEA. This CDR3 reads CSVVHGEGQPQHF. In DNA, the CDR3 is TGCAGCGTTGTCCACGGGGAGGGACAGCCCCAGCATTTT.

This clonotype was recorded a few times. V is TRBV6-5 and J is TRBJ2-3; 8 bases are shared with TRBD1. The ends lost 7 bases at V and 4 bases at J; junction bases unmatched: 4. CDR1 is MNHEY and CDR2 is SVGAGI in the germline V gene. This CDR3 is 13 amino acids long. The CDR3 loop is CASNIQGADTQYF. The CDR3 nucleotides read TGTGCCAGCAACATACAGGGGGCAGATACGCAGTATTTT.

This clonotype showed up many times. This sequence joins TRBV10-3 and TRBJ2-1, with a weak D call TRBD2 (6 bases). The CDR3 sequence is 15 residues long. V gave up 6 bases and J gave up 0 bases, with 12 bases separating them. Per the germline V gene, CDR1 is ENHRY and CDR2 is SYGVKD. This CDR3 reads CAIRGTVLSYNEQFF. The CDR3 coding sequence is TGTGCCATCAGGGGGACTGTCCTCTCCTACAATGAGCAGTTCTTC.

The chain recombines TRBV5-1 with TRBJ2-3, with TRBD2 matching 7 bases. V gave up 3 bases and J gave up 1 base; unmatched junction bases: 8. This CDR3 has 16 residues. Germline assignment: CDR1 SGHRS and CDR2 YFSETQ. The CDR3 DNA reads as TGCGCCAGCAGCTCCGGCGGCGGGGGTCGCACAGATACGCAGTATTTT. It codes for CASSSGGGGRTDTQYF.

The chain joins TRBV6-5 to TRBJ2-7, with D perhaps TRBD1 (6 bases). Germline assignment: CDR1 MNHEY and CDR2 SVGAGI. The CDR3 is made up of 16 amino acids. V was trimmed by 2 bases and J by 2 bases, leaving 16 bases between them. The CDR3 spells CASSYTEQTGTYEQYF. The CDR3 DNA is TGTGCCAGCAGTTACACGGAACAGACAGGTACCTACGAGCAGTACTTC.

This clonotype was observed a handful of times. CDR3 bases: TGTGCCAGCAGGCGAATTATCGAGGATGGCTACACCTTC. Protein: CASRRIIEDGYTF. The V call is TRBV6-2 or TRBV6-3, the J call TRBJ1-2, with D unclear. The CDR3 has 13 residues. Per the germline V gene, CDR1 is MNHEY and CDR2 is SVGEGT. V was pared by 6 bases and J by 6 bases, with 14 bases between.

The chain links TRBV15 to TRBJ2-5; D is ambiguous. Trimming removed 3 bases at V and 1 base at J, with 6 bases between. This CDR3 contains 13 residues. Germline-derived CDR1 and CDR2 are LNHNV and YYDKDF (reference sequence). This chain's CDR3 is CATSSGAQETQYF. CDR3 bases: TGTGCCACCAGCAGTGGAGCCCAAGAGACCCAGTACTTC.

The chain joins TRBV4-1 to TRBJ2-7, with 7 bases identical to TRBD1. Unmatched junction bases numbered 8, after V lost 5 bases and J lost 4 bases. Germline CDR1 reads MGHRA; CDR2 reads YSYEKL. The CDR3 has 14 amino acids. Written as DNA, the CDR3 is TGCGCCAGCAGCAGACAGGGCAGGGAATACGAGCAGTACTTC. It codes for CASSRQGREYEQYF.

The rearrangement uses TRBV7-9 and TRBJ1-1; 7 nucleotides line up with TRBD1. The V segment lost 5 bases and the J segment 6 bases; nucleotides outside the gene matches: 6. This CDR3 region has 13 residues. Germline CDR1 and CDR2: SEHNR and FQNEAQ (reference sequence). The CDR3 DNA sequence: TGTGCCAGCAGCGTCGACAGGGTTGCTGAAGCTTTCTTT. This codes for CASSVDRVAEAFF. The whole variable domain, remainder taken from reference TRBV7-9 and TRBJ1-1, is DTGVSQNPRHKITKRGQNVTFRCDPISEHNRLYWYRQTLGQGPEFLTYFQNEAQLEKSRLLSDRFSAERPKGSFSTLEIQRTEQGDSAMYLCASSVDRVAEAFFGQGTRLTVV.

This clonotype has only a few counts. This chain uses TRBV19 with TRBJ1-1, with a tentative D call TRBD1 (6 bases). Trimming left V 6 bases short and J 1 base short, with 18 bases between. The CDR3 loop spans 16 amino acids. Per the germline V gene, CDR1 is LNHDA and CDR2 is SQIVND (reference sequence). The CDR3 DNA reads as TGTGCCAGTAGCGATCCTCGGGGGACACGGAACACTGAAGCTTTCTTT. Translated, it gives CASSDPRGTRNTEAFF. Looking up the rest from reference TRBV19 and TRBJ1-1 gives the full variable domain: DGGITQSPKYLFRKEGQNVTLSCEQNLNHDAMYWYRQDPGQGLRLIYYSQIVNDFQKGDIAEGYSVSREKKESFPLTVTSAQKNPTAFYLCASSDPRGTRNTEAFFGQGTRLTVV.

The chain joins TRBV7-6 to TRBJ1-1; maybe TRBD1 (5 bases). V dropped 6 bases and J dropped 5 bases, with 16 bases sitting between them. The CDR3 covers 14 residues. Per the germline V gene, CDR1 is SGHVS and CDR2 is FNYEAQ. CDR3 protein: CASRAWGAGTEAFF. Written as DNA, the CDR3 is TGTGCCAGCAGAGCTTGGGGCGCGGGGACTGAAGCTTTCTTT. The full variable domain, in which reference TRBV7-6 and TRBJ1-1 provide the parts outside the CDR3, is GAGVSQSPRYKVTKRGQDVALRCDPISGHVSLYWYRQALGQGPEFLTYFNYEAQQDKSGLPNDRFSAERPEGSISTLTIQRTEQRDSAMYRCASRAWGAGTEAFFGQGTRLTVV.

This clonotype was seen only a few times. A much larger clonotype is one base distant, so this may be a read error. For the CDR3, the DNA is TGCGCCAGCAGCTTGGTGGCAGGGAGCACTGAAGCTTTCTTT. It encodes CASSLVAGSTEAFF. The gene calls are TRBV5-1 and TRBJ1-1; D perhaps matches TRBD1 (5 bases). Trimming took 0 bases from V and 4 from J, leaving 10 bases between them. CDR3 size: 14 residues. Looked up from germline, CDR1 is SGHRS and CDR2 is YFSETQ. Combining the CDR3 with reference TRBV5-1 and TRBJ1-1 gives the whole variable domain KAGVTQTPRYLIKTRGQQVTLSCSPISGHRSVSWYQQTPGQGLQFLFEYFSETQRNKGNFPGRFSGRQFSNSRSEMNVSTLELGDSALYLCASSLVAGSTEAFFGQGTRLTVV.